These 26 T cell receptor beta chains originate from one sample sequenced in a study of T cell responses to AZD1222 COVID-19 vaccine listed by TCRdb under 2021. Library method: the immunoSEQ multiplex PCR assay. In TCRdb, the immuneACCESS table is reduced to in-frame sequences with V and J assigned. These tables do not hold every clone; where another copy was compared, an unresolved V gene accounts for under half, and the others remain unexplained. The sample yields fewer than 120,000 clones; 85% to 90% were counted once. Clones ranked in the top ten supply roughly 15% of the sample. The meaning of the sample's time point label: about 28 days (+/-7) after the second vaccine dose. The specimen was peripheral blood, collected 28 days after the second AZD1222 dose. These receptors were collected from an adult who received the AZD1222 COVID-19 vaccine.

The gene calls are TRBV6-1 and TRBJ1-2, with D hard to call. V was pared by 7 bases and J by 6 bases, with 18 bases between. The germline V gene has CDR1 MNHNS and CDR2 SASEGT. The length of the CDR3 is 14 residues. The CDR3 DNA reads as TGTGCCAGCACCGACCCCGTAATCGGGGATGGCTACACCTTC. It encodes CASTDPVIGDGYTF.

This clone was seen a few times. The chain has TRBV2 and TRBJ2-5; D not certain. CDR1 and CDR2 (germline): SNHLY, FYNNEI. Trimming stripped 4 bases from V and 4 bases from J, with 4 bases between. The CDR3 is 11 residues long. The CDR3 DNA reads as TGTGCCAGCAGTGTTAGAGAGACCCAGTACTTC. This gives the protein CASSVRETQYF. The variable domain in full, completed from reference TRBV2 and TRBJ2-5, reads EPEVTQTPSHQVTQMGQEVILRCVPISNHLYFYWYRQILGQKVEFLVSFYNNEISEKSEIFDDQFSVERPDGSNFTLKIRSTKLEDSAMYFCASSVRETQYFGPGTRLLVL.

This chain connects TRBV2 to TRBJ1-5, with D possibly TRBD1 on 6 matching bases. The CDR3 has 13 amino acids. Trimming pared 8 bases from V and 3 bases from J, leaving 11 bases between. The V gene's germline CDR1 is SNHLY and CDR2 FYNNEI. In nucleotides, the CDR3 is TGTGCCAGCGGGGGGGACAACAATCAGCCCCAGCATTTT. Its protein is CASGGDNNQPQHF.

Of note for this clone: At the DNA level, this CDR3 is encoded by other sequences in the same sample as well. CDR3 nucleotide sequence: TGCAGCGTTCAGGACAGGGGGCGTGAAAAACTGTTTTTT. Protein sequence: CSVQDRGREKLFF. This chain connects TRBV29-1 to TRBJ1-4; 11 bases match TRBD1. V shed 5 bases, J shed 7 bases, and the junction held 3 bases outside the gene matches. From germline, CDR1 is SQVTM and CDR2 ANQGSEA. The CDR3 loop spans 13 amino acids.

This clone has more than one count but fewer than ten. The chain recombines TRBV5-6 with TRBJ1-6; the D is unclear. The CDR3 consists of 13 residues. Per the germline V gene, CDR1 is SGHDT and CDR2 is YYEEEE. The V end lost 4 bases, the J end lost 6 bases, and 8 bases lay between the germline ends. CDR3 coding DNA: TGTGCCAGCAGCCCAGGATTTAATTCACCCCTCCACTTT. Amino acid sequence: CASSPGFNSPLHF.

The chain couples TRBV7-9 to TRBJ1-3; D gene ambiguous. Germline V gene sequence: CDR1 SEHNR, CDR2 FQNEAQ (reference sequence). Trimming pared 2 bases from V and 0 bases from J, leaving 8 bases between. This CDR3 is built from 15 residues. Written as DNA, the CDR3 is TGTGCCAGCAGCTTACCGTTCACCTCTGGAAACACCATATATTTT. Translation: CASSLPFTSGNTIYF.

This chain uses TRBV18 with TRBJ1-1; the D is unclear. Germline values: CDR1 KGHSH, CDR2 LQKENI. The ends were cut back, 1 base at V and 1 base at J, with 10 bases in the middle. This CDR3 is 15 amino acids long. Here the CDR3 reads CASSPREVANTEAFF. CDR3 nucleotides: TGTGCCAGCTCACCACGGGAGGTCGCGAACACTGAAGCTTTCTTT.

The chain couples TRBV5-4 to TRBJ2-1; unclear D gene. Germline V lookup: CDR1 SGHNT, CDR2 YYREEE (reference sequence). Trimming shortened V by 7 bases and J by 0 bases, and 11 bases separated the two germline ends. This CDR3 is built from 14 residues. The CDR3 here is CASGLPSSYNEQFF. The DNA for the CDR3 is TGTGCCAGCGGGCTTCCGAGCTCCTACAATGAGCAGTTCTTC. The whole variable domain, remainder taken from reference TRBV5-4 and TRBJ2-1, is ETGVTQSPTHLIKTRGQQVTLRCSSQSGHNTVSWYQQALGQGPQFIFQYYREEENGRGNFPPRFSGLQFPNYSSELNVNALELDDSALYLCASGLPSSYNEQFFGPGTRLTVL.

The rearrangement links TRBV6-5 to TRBJ2-7; D is possibly TRBD1 (6 bases). Germline loops: CDR1 MNHEY, CDR2 SVGAGI. Between the trimmed V and J ends, which lost 4 bases and 3 bases, there was a span of 16 bases. This CDR3 contains 15 residues. The CDR3 DNA reads as TGTGCCAGCAGTTCACACGGGACACCGTACTACGAGCAGTACTTC. Its translation: CASSSHGTPYYEQYF.

The rearrangement uses TRBV6-2 or TRBV6-3 and TRBJ2-7; tentatively, D is TRBD1 or TRBD2 (5 bases each). The germline gives CDR1 MNHEY, CDR2 SVGEGT. The CDR3 contains 15 residues. V was pared by 4 bases and J by 1 base, with 14 bases between. The CDR3 is CASSWVPGRSYEQYF. The CDR3 DNA reads TGTGCCAGCAGTTGGGTCCCGGGACGATCCTACGAGCAGTACTTC.

This clone was observed a few times. The chain has TRBV5-4 and TRBJ1-3, with unresolved D. The V gene's germline CDR1 is SGHNT and CDR2 YYREEE (reference sequence). Trimming pared 4 bases from V and 0 bases from J, leaving 8 bases between. The CDR3 runs 14 residues. This chain's CDR3 is CASSPEYSGNTIYF. CDR3 coding DNA: TGTGCCAGCAGCCCTGAGTACTCTGGAAACACCATATATTTT. The whole variable domain, remainder taken from reference TRBV5-4 and TRBJ1-3, is ETGVTQSPTHLIKTRGQQVTLRCSSQSGHNTVSWYQQALGQGPQFIFQYYREEENGRGNFPPRFSGLQFPNYSSELNVNALELDDSALYLCASSPEYSGNTIYFGEGSWLTVV.

As for this clone: The same CDR3 also results from other DNA sequences found in this sample. The chain employs TRBV29-1 and TRBJ1-1; 8 positions agree with TRBD1. V lost 7 bases, J lost 1 base, and 17 bases stayed unmatched. This CDR3 spans 17 amino acids. Germline V gives CDR1 SQVTM, CDR2 ANQGSEA. For the CDR3, the DNA is TGCAGCGCTGCCGGACAGGGAGGGGGCCTACCGAACACTGAAGCTTTCTTT. It is translated as CSAAGQGGGLPNTEAFF.

The V call is TRBV10-3, the J call TRBJ2-7; TRBD1 aligns across 7 bases. With 4 bases clipped from V and 6 bases from J, the junction kept 3 bases outside the gene matches. The CDR3 runs to 12 residues. Germline loops: CDR1 ENHRY, CDR2 SYGVKD. CDR3 nucleotides: TGTGCCATCAGTGGTACAGGGGTCGAGCAGTACTTC. Its translation: CAISGTGVEQYF.

This clone has only one observation. V gene TRBV24-1 combines with J gene TRBJ1-2; the D is unclear. Germline V gives CDR1 KGHDR, CDR2 SFDVKD. V lost 3 bases and J 10 bases, leaving 11 bases between the germline ends. This CDR3 is 12 amino acids long. The CDR3 loop reads CATSDGGLIYTF. The CDR3 DNA follows: TGTGCCACCAGTGATGGTGGACTAATCTACACCTTC.

J is TRBJ2-1 and V is TRBV6-1, with a possible D match to TRBD2 (5 bases). Trimming removed 2 bases at V and 13 bases at J, with 6 bases between. CDR3 size: 10 residues. Germline V gives CDR1 MNHNS, CDR2 SASEGT. Written as DNA, the CDR3 is TGTGCCAGCAGTGAAACGGGACAGTTCTTC. This sequence encodes CASSETGQFF.

This chain's CDR3 is CASSPRAGELFF. DNA for the CDR3: TGTGCCAGCAGCCCCCGGGCCGGGGAGCTGTTTTTT. The V and J genes are TRBV3-1 (or the pseudogene TRBV3-2) and TRBJ2-2; no definite D call. Germline V CDR1 and CDR2: LGHDT, YNNKEL (reference sequence). This CDR3 is built from 12 residues. V shed 4 bases and J shed 6 bases, with 6 bases lying between them.

This sequence joins TRBV29-1 and TRBJ1-4; maybe TRBD1 (6 bases). The length of the CDR3 is 13 residues. Germline-derived CDR1 and CDR2 are SQVTM and ANQGSEA. Trimming left V 7 bases short and J 8 bases short, with 17 bases between. The chain's CDR3 is CSARDTPTEKLFF. In nucleotides, the CDR3 is TGCAGCGCACGGGACACCCCAACCGAAAAACTGTTTTTT.

The V gene is TRBV5-1, the J gene TRBJ1-2; the D gene is possibly TRBD1 (5 bases). Trimming removed 4 bases at V and 6 bases at J, with 7 bases between. The germline gives CDR1 SGHRS, CDR2 YFSETQ. This CDR3 comprises 11 residues. In DNA form, the CDR3 reads TGCGCCAGCAGCCCGGGACATGGCTACACCTTC. As protein: CASSPGHGYTF.

The chain recombines TRBV6-5 with TRBJ2-5; D is undetermined. The CDR3 loop spans 11 amino acids. Germline V gene lookup returns CDR1 MNHEY and CDR2 SVGAGI. The ends were cut back, 11 bases at V and 2 bases at J, with 9 bases in the middle. The CDR3 sequence: CAASRQETQYF. CDR3 bases: TGTGCCGCCAGTCGGCAAGAGACCCAGTACTTC.

The J gene is TRBJ1-1, the V gene TRBV5-4, with D maybe TRBD1 (5 bases). The ends were cut back, 0 bases at V and 5 bases at J, with 11 bases in the middle. The CDR3 consists of 14 residues. Germline V gene data show CDR1 as SGHNT and CDR2 as YYREEE (reference sequence). CDR3 residues: CASSLGGERTEAFF. Written as DNA, the CDR3 is TGTGCCAGCAGCTTGGGAGGGGAGCGGACTGAAGCTTTCTTT.

The chain uses TRBV10-3 and TRBJ1-6; D gene unclear. Germline V gives CDR1 ENHRY, CDR2 SYGVKD. Trimming left V 5 bases short and J 7 bases short, with 27 bases between. CDR3 length: 19 residues. Written as DNA, the CDR3 is TGTGCCATCAGTCGTTCTGGGGATCCTCTAGACCCAAGAAATTCACCCCTCCACTTT. Amino acids: CAISRSGDPLDPRNSPLHF.

The chain carries TRBV5-1 and TRBJ2-7; 7 bases fit TRBD1. Germline assignment: CDR1 SGHRS and CDR2 YFSETQ. V gave up 4 bases and J gave up 2 bases; unmatched junction bases: 9. The CDR3 extends over 15 amino acids. The CDR3 reads CASSARQGVAYEQYF. CDR3 in DNA: TGCGCCAGCAGCGCACGACAGGGAGTGGCCTACGAGCAGTACTTC.

The chain carries TRBV18 and TRBJ2-5; a weak D match, TRBD1 (6 bases). This CDR3 comprises 13 residues. The germline gives CDR1 KGHSH, CDR2 LQKENI. With 4 bases removed from V and 5 bases from J, the gap between germline ends came to 11 bases. CDR3 region: CASSLTQGETQYF. The CDR3 DNA reads TGTGCCAGCTCACTAACCCAGGGGGAGACCCAGTACTTC. Looking up the rest from reference TRBV18 and TRBJ2-5 gives the full variable domain: NAGVMQNPRHLVRRRGQEARLRCSPMKGHSHVYWYRQLPEEGLKFMVYLQKENIIDESGMPKERFSAEFPKEGPSILRIQQVVRGDSAAYFCASSLTQGETQYFGPGTRLLVL.

V gene TRBV3-1 (or the pseudogene TRBV3-2) combines with J gene TRBJ2-3; 8 positions match TRBD2. CDR3 length: 16 amino acids. Per germline, CDR1 LGHDT and CDR2 YNNKEL (reference sequence). V was pared by 1 base and J by 4 bases, with 7 bases of the junction left unmatched. Here the CDR3 reads CASSQVGLAGSDTQYF. CDR3 DNA sequence: TGTGCCAGCAGCCAAGTTGGGCTAGCGGGTTCAGATACGCAGTATTTT.

The chain combines TRBV4-1 with TRBJ1-5; 8 bases line up with TRBD1. The CDR3 runs to 20 residues. Germline V CDR1 and CDR2: MGHRA, YSYEKL. With V trimmed by 0 bases and J by 4 bases, 17 bases remained unmatched. CDR3 sequence: CASSQDRIRGLSFRNQPQHF. CDR3 coding DNA: TGCGCCAGCAGCCAAGATCGGATCAGGGGGCTCTCATTTCGTAATCAGCCCCAGCATTTT.

The rearrangement links TRBV7-2 to TRBJ2-5, with D unclear. This CDR3 is built from 14 residues. V was cut by 4 bases and J by 6 bases, with 15 bases left in between. Germline CDR1 SGHTA, CDR2 FQGNSA. CDR3 region: CASSYSDQSKTQYF. In DNA, the CDR3 is TGTGCCAGCAGCTACTCCGACCAGAGCAAGACCCAGTACTTC.